One sample yielded the 5 T cell receptor beta chains listed below, sequenced in a study of T cell clonotyping in hematopoietic cell transplantation. Indicated time point: recipient sample about 28 days before transplant, after cytoreduction. Method: immunoSEQ multiplex PCR; TCRdb's copy keeps in-frame clones and lacks some. This sample has roughly 40,000 clones; 85% occur once, and the top ten carry approximately 2.8%. The starting material was peripheral blood mononuclear cells, obtained before stem cell transplant. The receptors come from a man aged 60 to 69 with acute myeloid leukemia. Some clones in this sample may be carry-over from other donors' samples.

V gene TRBV27 combines with J gene TRBJ2-1; D is uncertain. CDR1 and CDR2 (germline): MNHEY, SMNVEV (reference sequence). The CDR3 has 13 amino acids. Trimming left V 3 bases short and J 2 bases short, with 5 bases between. CDR3: CASSFRTYNEQFF. The CDR3 nucleotides are TGTGCCAGCAGTTTCCGGACCTACAATGAGCAGTTCTTC.

The chain carries TRBV7-3 and TRBJ1-6; TRBD1 is a possible D gene (5 bases). Germline values: CDR1 SGHTA, CDR2 FQGTGA. Trimming removed 1 base at V and 8 bases at J, with 6 bases between. The CDR3 is 13 residues long. The CDR3 region has the DNA TGTGCCAGCAGCTTAAGGGGGGATTCACCCCTCCACTTT. Translation: CASSLRGDSPLHF.

V usage is TRBV7-2 and J usage is TRBJ2-7, with 15 positions matching TRBD2. CDR1 is SGHTA and CDR2 is FQGNSA in the germline V gene. Trimming took 5 bases from V and 2 from J; bases not matched to a gene: 4. CDR3 length: 16 amino acids. CDR3 region: CASSRTSGGGTYEQYF. DNA of the CDR3: TGTGCCAGCAGCAGGACTAGCGGGGGGGGGACCTACGAGCAGTACTTC.

This chain joins TRBV11-1 and TRBJ2-5; 9 bases are shared with TRBD1. V dropped 5 bases and J dropped 5; count of bases not matched to a gene: 9. The CDR3 sequence is 15 residues long. Germline CDR1 is SGHAT and CDR2 is FQDESV (reference sequence). DNA of the CDR3: TGTGCCAGCAGCCGGCAACAGGGGGCTAGGGAGACCCAGTACTTC. Protein sequence: CASSRQQGARETQYF. Supplemented by reference TRBV11-1 and TRBJ2-5, the full variable domain reads EAEVAQSPRYKITEKSQAVAFWCDPISGHATLYWYRQILGQGPELLVQFQDESVVDDSQLPKDRFSAERLKGVDSTLKIQPAELGDSAMYLCASSRQQGARETQYFGPGTRLLVL.

J is TRBJ2-7 and V is TRBV19, with D maybe TRBD2 (5 bases). Trimming took 5 bases from V and 3 from J, leaving 14 bases between them. Looked up from germline, CDR1 is LNHDA and CDR2 is SQIVND (reference sequence). The CDR3 is made up of 14 amino acids. The CDR3 sequence is CASSARTGNYEQYF. The CDR3 coding sequence is TGTGCCAGTAGTGCCCGGACGGGAAACTACGAGCAGTACTTC.